The rows below give T cell receptor beta chains drawn from one sample of a study of tumor and adjacent non-tumor tissue in lung cancer. TCRdb analysed the multiplex PCR reads with MiXCR anew, one entry per CDR3 protein. The table lists some 100,000 distinct CDR3 sequences, 65% of them singletons. Sequences were obtained from distant non-tumor lung tissue. Receptors were obtained from a young man with non-small cell lung cancer. Both conserved end residues are part of each CDR3. A D gene is named only where the DNA matches it firmly. Size is omitted from some rows. Given values are once, few, many or a class for expanded clones.

CDR3 DNA: TGTGCCAGCAGTTCGGGACCTACCCTAGCCTACGAGCAGTACTTC
CDR3 protein: CASSSGPTLAYEQYF
J gene: TRBJ2-7
V gene: TRBV28
clone size: many
D gene: -

CDR3 DNA: TGCGCCAGCAGCCCCTTAGGGACATCGGGCACTGAAGCTTCCTTT
CDR3 protein: CASSPLGTSGTEASF
J gene: TRBJ1-1
V gene: TRBV5-1
clone size: -
D gene: -

CDR3 DNA: TGTGCCAGCAGCTTAGACCCTGCCACAGATAGGCGGTATTTT
CDR3 protein: CASSLDPATDRRYF
J gene: TRBJ2-3
V gene: TRBV11-2
clone size: -
D gene: -

CDR3 DNA: TGCAGTGCTAGAGTCCCGGACTCCTACAATGGGCAGTTCTTC
CDR3 protein: CSARVPDSYNGQFF
J gene: TRBJ2-1
V gene: TRBV20-1
clone size: -
D gene: -

CDR3 DNA: TGCGCCAGCAGGAGGACTAGCGGTCACACAGATACGCAGTATTTT
CDR3 protein: CASRRTSGHTDTQYF
J gene: TRBJ2-3
V gene: TRBV5-1
clone size: many
D gene: TRBD2

CDR3 DNA: TGTGCCAGCAGTTACTCGTCTAGCGGGGGGGCGAACACCGGGGAGCTGTTTTTT
CDR3 protein: CASSYSSSGGANTGELFF
J gene: TRBJ2-2
V gene: TRBV6-2/TRBV6-3
clone size: many
D gene: TRBD2

CDR3 DNA: TGTGCCAGCAGCTTCAAAGCAGGGGGCAATCAGCCCCAGCATTTT
CDR3 protein: CASSFKAGGNQPQHF
J gene: TRBJ1-5
V gene: TRBV5-6
clone size: many
D gene: -

CDR3 DNA: TGTGCCAGCAGTGCACAGGGGGCTGATACCGGGGAGCTGTTTTTT
CDR3 protein: CASSAQGADTGELFF
J gene: TRBJ2-2
V gene: TRBV6-2/TRBV6-3
clone size: many
D gene: TRBD1

CDR3 DNA: TGTGCTAGTGGTCAGCCCAACTCTCAGGGTCTCGAGGAGACCCAGTACTTC
CDR3 protein: CASGQPNSQGLEETQYF
J gene: TRBJ2-5
V gene: TRBV12-5
clone size: -
D gene: -

CDR3 DNA: TGTGCCAGCAGCCCCTTCTTACTAGCGGGAGGGGGTGATACGCAGTATTTT
CDR3 protein: CASSPFLLAGGGDTQYF
J gene: TRBJ2-3
V gene: TRBV4-2
clone size: many
D gene: TRBD2

CDR3 DNA: TGTGCCAGCAGCTTAGAAGAATTGGAGGGAACCTATGGGCAGTACTTC
CDR3 protein: CASSLEELEGTYGQYF
J gene: TRBJ2-7
V gene: TRBV11-2
clone size: -
D gene: -

CDR3 DNA: TGTGCCAGCAGCTTAACCCAGTACACTGAAGCTTTCTTT
CDR3 protein: CASSLTQYTEAFF
J gene: TRBJ1-1
V gene: TRBV11-2
clone size: -
D gene: -

CDR3 DNA: TGTCCCAGCAGCCTCGAACAGGGACCTTCCTACGAGCAATACTTC
CDR3 protein: CPSSLEQGPSYEQYF
J gene: TRBJ2-7
V gene: TRBV12-3/TRBV12-4
clone size: -
D gene: -

CDR3 DNA: TGCGCCAGCAGCTTGGGAGGGACAGGGAACTATGGCTACACCTTC
CDR3 protein: CASSLGGTGNYGYTF
J gene: TRBJ1-2
V gene: TRBV5-1
clone size: -
D gene: TRBD1

CDR3 DNA: TGTGCTAGCAGCTTATTTAGCGGGAGCAGTGAGCAGTTCTTC
CDR3 protein: CASSLFSGSSEQFF
J gene: TRBJ2-1
V gene: TRBV11-3
clone size: -
D gene: TRBD2

CDR3 DNA: TGTGCCAGCAGTCGTAGGAGGTCGGAGACCCAGTACTTC
CDR3 protein: CASSRRRSETQYF
J gene: TRBJ2-5
V gene: TRBV6-5
clone size: -
D gene: -

CDR3 DNA: TGCGCCAGCGGCCCTTTTGGGGGGCCCTACGAGCAGTACTTC
CDR3 protein: CASGPFGGPYEQYF
J gene: TRBJ2-7
V gene: TRBV4-3
clone size: few
D gene: -

CDR3 DNA: TGCGTCAGCAACCAAGTAGTGGTGGACACTGAAGCTTTCTTT
CDR3 protein: CVSNQVVVDTEAFF
J gene: TRBJ1-1
V gene: TRBV4-3
clone size: -
D gene: -

CDR3 DNA: TGTGTCAGCAGCTTAAACCCCTCCAGGGACGAGACCCAGTATTTC
CDR3 protein: CVSSLNPSRDETQYF
J gene: TRBJ2-5
V gene: TRBV11-2
clone size: -
D gene: -

CDR3 DNA: TGTGCCAGCAGTTCTGGTGGGGGGACCCAGTACTTC
CDR3 protein: CASSSGGGTQYF
J gene: TRBJ2-5
V gene: TRBV11-2
clone size: -
D gene: -

CDR3 DNA: TGTGGCAGCACCGCGCTAGCGGGGGGGGTAAGCACAGATACGCAGTATTTT
CDR3 protein: CGSTALAGGVSTDTQYF
J gene: TRBJ2-3
V gene: TRBV12-3/TRBV12-4
clone size: -
D gene: TRBD2

CDR3 DNA: TGTGTCAGCAGCCCCCGGGGGTATGGCTACAACTTC
CDR3 protein: CVSSPRGYGYNF
J gene: TRBJ1-2
V gene: TRBV6-6
clone size: -
D gene: -